This TCR beta chain was sequenced for a study of blood T cells in healthy people across ages. Background on the study: Roughly one uniquely barcoded beta molecule per two T cells was captured. Broader study findings: Naive and antigen-experienced cells were not separated, limiting conclusive comparison. In these data, TCR beta diversity tracked strongly with naive T cell percentage.

This clonotype was seen many times. Its antigen is undetermined. PCR was performed a second time for 7 to 11 cycles using a sample-barcoded 5' primer and a J-beta primer mix. TCRdb passed the 5' RACE reads through MiXCR, listing each CDR3 protein once. Of hundreds of thousands of distinct CDR3 sequences listed, around 38% were seen once; the top ten hold approximately 29%. The receptor comes from an elderly man in good health. The source material was blood.

This CDR3 reads CASAPPGGSYEQYF. The CDR3 DNA reads TGTGCCAGCGCCCCCCCCGGGGGCTCCTACGAGCAGTACTTC. The chain combines TRBV13 with TRBJ2-7; tentative D call: TRBD2 (6 bases). CDR1 PRHDT and CDR2 FYEKMQ come from the germline V gene (reference sequence). Trimming removed 8 bases from V and 0 bases from J, with 14 bases in between. The CDR3 length is 14 residues.